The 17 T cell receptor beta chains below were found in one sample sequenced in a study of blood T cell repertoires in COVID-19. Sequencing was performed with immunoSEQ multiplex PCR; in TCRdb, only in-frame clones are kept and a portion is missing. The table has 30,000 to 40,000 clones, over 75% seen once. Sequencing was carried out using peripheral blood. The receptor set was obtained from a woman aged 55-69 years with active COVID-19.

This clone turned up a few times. The CDR3 DNA is TGTGCCAGCGTCAGGCGGGGGGGAGAGACCCAGTACTTC. It is translated as CASVRRGGETQYF. The V gene is TRBV7-2, the J gene TRBJ2-5, with 9 positions matching TRBD2. CDR3 size: 13 residues. V lost 8 bases to trimming and J lost 4 bases; unmatched junction nucleotides: 5. In germline, CDR1 is SGHTA, CDR2 FQGNSA.

Here the CDR3 DNA reads TGTGCCAGCAGCTCATCAGGGGTTAACTATGGCTACACCTTC. Translation: CASSSSGVNYGYTF. The rearrangement joins TRBV6-6 to TRBJ1-2, with a possible D match to TRBD1 (6 bases). V gave up 6 bases and J gave up 1 base, with 12 bases separating them. The CDR3 has 14 amino acids. Germline assignment: CDR1 MNHNY and CDR2 SVGAGI (reference sequence).

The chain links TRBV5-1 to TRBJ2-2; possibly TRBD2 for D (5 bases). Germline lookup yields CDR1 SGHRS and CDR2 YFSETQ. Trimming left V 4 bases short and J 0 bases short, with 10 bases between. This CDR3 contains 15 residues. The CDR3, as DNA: TGCGCCAGCAGCCTCCGGGGAGCGAACACCGGGGAGCTGTTTTTT. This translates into CASSLRGANTGELFF.

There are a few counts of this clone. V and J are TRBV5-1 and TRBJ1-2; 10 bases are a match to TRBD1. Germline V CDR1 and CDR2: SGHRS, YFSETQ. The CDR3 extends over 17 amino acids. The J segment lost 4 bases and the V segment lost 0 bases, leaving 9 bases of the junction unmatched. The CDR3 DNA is TGCGCCAGCAGCTTGGGGGATTATGGGACAGGGGTCTATGGCTACACCTTC. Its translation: CASSLGDYGTGVYGYTF.

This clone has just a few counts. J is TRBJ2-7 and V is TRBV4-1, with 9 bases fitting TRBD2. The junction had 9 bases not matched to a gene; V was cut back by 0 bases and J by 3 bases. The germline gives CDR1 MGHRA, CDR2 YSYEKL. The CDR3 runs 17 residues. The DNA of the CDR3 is TGCGCCAGCAGCCAAGAATTAGCGGGAGCGCACGACTACGAGCAGTACTTC. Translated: CASSQELAGAHDYEQYF.

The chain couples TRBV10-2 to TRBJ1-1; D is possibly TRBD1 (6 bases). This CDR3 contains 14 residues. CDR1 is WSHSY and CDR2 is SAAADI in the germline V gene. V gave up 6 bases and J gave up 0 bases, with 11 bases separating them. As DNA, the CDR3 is TGCGCCAGCAGCCCCGGGGGGCTGAACACTGAAGCTTTCTTT. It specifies CASSPGGLNTEAFF.

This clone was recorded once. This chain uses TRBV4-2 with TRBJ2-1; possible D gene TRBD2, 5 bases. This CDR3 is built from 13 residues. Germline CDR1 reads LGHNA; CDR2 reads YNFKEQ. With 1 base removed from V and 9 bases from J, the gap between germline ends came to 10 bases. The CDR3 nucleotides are TGTGCCAGCAGCCAAGTGTCGGGAATTGAGCAGTTCTTC. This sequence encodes CASSQVSGIEQFF.

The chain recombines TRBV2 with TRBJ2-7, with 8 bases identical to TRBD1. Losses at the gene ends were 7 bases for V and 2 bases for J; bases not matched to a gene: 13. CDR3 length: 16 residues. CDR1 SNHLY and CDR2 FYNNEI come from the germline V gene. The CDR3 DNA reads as TGTGCCAGCAACCCCGACGCAGGGGGCAGGACCTACGAGCAGTACTTC. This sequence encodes CASNPDAGGRTYEQYF.

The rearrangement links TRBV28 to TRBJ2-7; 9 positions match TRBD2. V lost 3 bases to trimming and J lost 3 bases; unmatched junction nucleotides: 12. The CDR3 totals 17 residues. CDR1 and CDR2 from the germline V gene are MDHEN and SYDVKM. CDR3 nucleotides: TGTGCCAGCAGTTTGGTATTAGCGGGAGAAGCTATCTACGAGCAGTACTTC. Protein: CASSLVLAGEAIYEQYF.

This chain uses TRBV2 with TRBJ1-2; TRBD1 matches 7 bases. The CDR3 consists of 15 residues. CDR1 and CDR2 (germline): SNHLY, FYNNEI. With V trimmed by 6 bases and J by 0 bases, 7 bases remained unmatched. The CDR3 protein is CASSRDSVANYGYTF. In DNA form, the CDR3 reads TGTGCCAGCAGCCGGGACAGTGTAGCTAACTATGGCTACACCTTC.

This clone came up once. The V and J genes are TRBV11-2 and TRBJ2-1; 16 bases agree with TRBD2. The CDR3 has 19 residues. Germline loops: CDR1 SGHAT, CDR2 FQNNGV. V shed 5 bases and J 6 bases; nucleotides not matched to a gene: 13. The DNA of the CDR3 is TGTGCCAGCAGCGCCCGGCCGGGACTAGCGGGAGGGTCTGGCAATGAGCAGTTCTTC. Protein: CASSARPGLAGGSGNEQFF.

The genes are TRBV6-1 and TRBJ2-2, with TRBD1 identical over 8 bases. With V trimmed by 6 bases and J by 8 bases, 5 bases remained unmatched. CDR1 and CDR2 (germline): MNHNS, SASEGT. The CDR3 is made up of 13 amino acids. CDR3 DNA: TGTGCCAGCAGGGCTGGACAGGGTGGGGAGCTGTTTTTT. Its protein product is CASRAGQGGELFF.

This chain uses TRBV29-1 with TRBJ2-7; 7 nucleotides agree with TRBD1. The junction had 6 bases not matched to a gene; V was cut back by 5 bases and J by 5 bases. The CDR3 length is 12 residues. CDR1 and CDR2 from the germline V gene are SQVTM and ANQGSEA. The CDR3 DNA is TGCAGCGTTAAGGGGGCTGGGGACGAGCAGTACTTC. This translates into CSVKGAGDEQYF.

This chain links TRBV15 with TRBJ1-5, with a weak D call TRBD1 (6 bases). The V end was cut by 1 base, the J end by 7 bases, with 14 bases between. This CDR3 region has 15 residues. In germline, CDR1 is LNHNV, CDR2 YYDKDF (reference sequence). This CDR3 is CATSRGEGVSQPQHF. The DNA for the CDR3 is TGTGCCACCAGCAGAGGAGAGGGGGTGTCCCAGCCCCAGCATTTT.

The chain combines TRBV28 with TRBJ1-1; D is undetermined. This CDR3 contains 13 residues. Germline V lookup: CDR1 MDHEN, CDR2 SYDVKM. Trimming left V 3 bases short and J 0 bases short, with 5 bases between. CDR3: CASSFSMNTEAFF. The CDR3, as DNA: TGTGCCAGCAGTTTTAGTATGAACACTGAAGCTTTCTTT.

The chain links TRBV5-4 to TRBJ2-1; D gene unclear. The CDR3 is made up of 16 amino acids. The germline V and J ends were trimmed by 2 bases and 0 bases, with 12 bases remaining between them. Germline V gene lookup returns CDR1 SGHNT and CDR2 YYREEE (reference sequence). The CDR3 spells CASSFLAASSYNEQFF. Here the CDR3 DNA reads TGTGCCAGCAGCTTTTTGGCGGCGAGCTCCTACAATGAGCAGTTCTTC.

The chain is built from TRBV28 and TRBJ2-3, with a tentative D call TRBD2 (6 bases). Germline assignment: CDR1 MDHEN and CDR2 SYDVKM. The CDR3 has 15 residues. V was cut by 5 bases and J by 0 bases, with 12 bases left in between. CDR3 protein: CASSRRGGSTDTQYF. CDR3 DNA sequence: TGTGCCAGCAGTAGGAGGGGAGGCAGCACAGATACGCAGTATTTT.